Listed here is a single T cell receptor beta chain. The specificity of this receptor is unknown. One base away there is no much larger clone; base qualities are not given. The sample belongs to a study of cytomegalovirus exposure and HLA in healthy donors (dated by TCRdb to 2016 to 2017). About the investigation overall: In an earlier analysis of around 540 of the donors, 250 to 350 Gb of sequence data and 90 million to 120 million unique TCR beta sequences from roughly 180 million T cells were reported. An early release covering 500 to 750 HLA-typed donors comprised 250 to 350 gigabases of sequencing data and around 80 million unique TCR sequences. Among the roughly 430 genotyped donors, approximately 76% belonged to the genetic ancestry cluster associated with self-reported Caucasian donors. The study aimed to test whether cataloging public T cell receptors could reveal signatures of past pathogen exposure. Using immunosequencing, the study profiled T cell repertoires from about 620 subjects and related those repertoires to cytomegalovirus serostatus. In addition to the first cohort of 500 to 850 subjects, a separate validation cohort of around 110 different subjects was used. To predict cytomegalovirus infection status, the study brought together high-throughput TCR immunosequencing, statistical association of individual TCRs with disease status, and machine learning. A later analysis re-examined previously published TCR beta repertoires from about 670 donors and added high-resolution HLA genotyping to investigate patterns of TCR occurrence. In the later analysis, no new phenotypic data were used to find candidate immune exposures; instead, reliance was placed on TCR beta sequences and their occurrence across donors. To decide whether each TCR beta V gene segment behaved as functional or pseudogenic, an earlier analysis of some 600 of the donors relied on high-throughput TCR beta sequencing. Donor age, sex, ethnicity and CMV serostatus were collected together with the repertoire data. A later genetic analysis used genome-wide SNP genotypes for about 60% of the roughly 670 donors, treating that subset as a discovery cohort. Every repertoire in the discovery cohort had been generated on one and the same sequencing platform. HLA typing covered class I and class II loci at four-digit resolution. Typing coverage varied by locus: about 620-640 donors for A, B, C, DRB1 and DQB1; 500 to 550 for DQA1; about 590 for DPA1; approximately 490 for DPB1. Because of strong linkage in the cohort, roughly five DR-DQ haplotypes were treated as single units for association and clustering. Among approximately 370 genotyped donors of the cohort, an average of approximately 240,000 unique TCR beta nucleotide sequences was sequenced per donor, of which roughly 18% were non-productive.

In total, 600 or so healthy bone marrow donors made up the cohort. At the time of sampling, all cohort members were nominally healthy, though unrecorded immune exposures were likely present. The donor was CMV seropositive and was included in the group of 250 to 350 seropositive cohort members. Every donor gave a peripheral blood sample, and the peripheral blood mononuclear cells from that sample were used for TCR beta sequencing. The Qiagen DNeasy Blood Extraction Kit was used to extract genomic DNA from the blood cell samples. Beyond this particular receptor, the publication reports: In a later analysis, HLA-associated TCR beta chains were found to be more clonally expanded and to have lower generation probabilities than equally common non-associated chains. The authors suggested that the approach could potentially be generalized to other disease states and immunological phenotypes. At a false discovery rate of 0.05, a later analysis linked approximately 18,000 TCR beta sequences to specific HLA alleles. For the cohort, immune exposure information was limited to CMV serostatus. A further reported finding was that TCR beta sequences accurately predicted the HLA-A and HLA-B alleles for most subjects in the first cohort. V-gene and J-gene trimming of TCR beta chains was associated with a missense DCLRE1C variant in a later genetic analysis, and the association was replicated in an independent cohort. Strong co-occurrence of HLA alleles, especially DR and DQ, made assigning TCR associations to individual alleles difficult. According to a later analysis, parvovirus B19, influenza, CMV and Epstein-Barr virus appeared linked to several top co-occurrence clusters. A total of fewer than 200 TCR beta chains were listed by the study as associated with cytomegalovirus. Sequencing depth was assumed to be roughly uniform across donors in the presence/absence analyses, though that assumption may not hold. Because counts were too low, seventeen rarely observed V segments, including chromosome 9 orphons, were excluded from the earlier analysis of 587 of the donors. Because the 87-base-pair reads could not distinguish some IMGT-functional V segments, including TRBV6-2 and TRBV6-3, those segments were excluded. Three of the identified cytomegalovirus-associated TCR beta chains were confirmed in vitro to be specific for cytomegalovirus antigens. Most TCR sequences were seen in very few donors, while some public TCRs were found in many individuals. A cluster of highly shared sequence variants was judged likely to represent a technical artifact of the sequencing pipeline. According to a later analysis, TCR association rates differed among HLA loci, with DRB1 alleles showing the most associated TCRs and HLA-C alleles showing the fewest. The classifier was reported to diagnose cytomegalovirus status with high specificity and sensitivity in both the original cohort and the validation cohort. Most CMV-associated TCR beta chains appeared to be HLA-restricted in a later analysis, and the HLA associations seemed to be driven largely by CMV exposure. A later genetic analysis reported fewer N-insertions in productive TCRs among donors in an Asian-associated ancestry cluster than the roughly 640-donor mean. Because some donors lacked HLA typing at each locus, the association tests relied only on the typed subset. In an earlier analysis of about 540 of the donors, most TCR beta V segments were observed in productive rearrangements about 87% or about 30% of the time, broadly matching IMGT annotations. Linkage disequilibrium might explain the correlated functional status among segregating V segments, but an unknown experimental factor could not be ruled out. This cohort had only TCR beta chains sequenced, and the lack of alpha or paired-chain data limited which features could be detected.

The method behind the library was the immunoSEQ multiplex PCR assay. A mixture of 60 forward primers for TCR Vbeta segments and 13 reverse primers for TCR Jbeta segments was used in the multiplex PCR. The CDR3 region of rearranged TCR beta genes was amplified from genomic DNA by a multiplex PCR assay. The amplified TCR beta libraries were sequenced on the Illumina HiSeq System as 87-base-pair reads. Processing in the source paper ran as follows. A later analysis counted around 72 million unique TCR beta chains across the 650 to 800 repertoires, and around 9.9 million of these chains were shared by at least two donors. A nearest-neighbor algorithm error-corrected the raw reads and collapsed the reads into unique sequences, merging closely related sequences to remove PCR and sequencing errors. To assign V, D and J gene segments, CDR3 sequences were aligned to IMGT reference sequences. For a sequence to be retained, a match of at least six nucleotides was required to both a V gene segment and a J gene segment. Rearrangements were called productive when the CDR3 lacked stop codons and stayed in frame with V and J; all others were non-productive. Following IMGT convention, CDR3 was defined as the stretch from the second conserved V-encoded cysteine up to the conserved J-encoded phenylalanine. The earlier analysis of about 560 of the donors excluded any sequence lacking an unambiguous match to a single V gene segment. In an earlier analysis of about 590 of the donors, a V segment was called functional when productive rearrangements were above 56.7%, and segregating when the standard deviation between donors exceeded 5%. A statistical classification framework was developed to diagnose cytomegalovirus status using the catalog of TCR beta chain sequences. In a later analysis, V and J genes were assigned by comparing TCR nucleotide sequences against IMGT/GENE-DB human TR gene sequences. In a later analysis, CDR3 sequences and most-parsimonious VDJ recombination scenarios were assigned using the TCRdist pipeline. In a later analysis, every TCR beta chain was defined by the combination of its CDR3 amino acid sequence and its V-gene family, and reads without a unique V-gene family were dropped. To address suspected cross-contamination and a sequencing artifact, a later analysis removed a few hundred highly shared, low-generation-probability nucleotide sequences. A later analysis calculated a clonal expansion index for each public chain from normalized within-repertoire ranks of inferred template counts. A later analysis computed generation probabilities with a VDJ recombination model fitted to out-of-frame rearrangements, and checked the results against IGoR. In a later analysis, TCR-TCR, TCR-HLA and TCR-CMV co-occurrence was scored with hypergeometric tests, and a repertoire-size bias correction was applied to TCR pairs. To estimate false discovery rates, a later analysis permuted the HLA or CMV assignments 20 times. A later analysis grouped co-occurring TCRs with DBSCAN, adding TCRdist sequence similarity when clustering within HLA-allele-positive subsets. Repertoires with fewer than 30,000 or more than 120,000 public chains were left out of co-occurrence clustering, as were five repertoires with anomalous nucleotide sharing. This immuneACCESS table, as held by TCRdb, lists in-frame sequences with V and J called but not all clones. Of the missing ones, under half trace to an unresolved V gene in checked studies; the others have no known cause. The DNA was the basis for D and trimming; V, J and clone size are from that table. The sample yields 100,000 to 150,000 clones; about a sixth were counted once. The top ten constitute approximately 2.6% of the sample.

The CDR3 spans 14 residues, from the cysteine through the phenylalanine. Only the CDR3 part of the read is kept: 42 bases, read in frame from the first base. Relative to germline, V is 5 bases shorter and J is 3 bases shorter, with 14 bases between their ends. As encoded in the germline V gene, CDR1 is MDHEN while CDR2 is SYDVKM. The material sequenced was PBMCs. Recombination connected TRBV28 to TRBJ2-7; the D segment could be TRBD2, given 7 matching bases. This TCR derives from a female donor in good health and CMV-seropositive. The CDR3 reads as follows: CASSLVGGRYEQYF. The bases are TGTGCCAGCAGTCTCGTGGGGGGGCGCTACGAGCAGTACTTC.